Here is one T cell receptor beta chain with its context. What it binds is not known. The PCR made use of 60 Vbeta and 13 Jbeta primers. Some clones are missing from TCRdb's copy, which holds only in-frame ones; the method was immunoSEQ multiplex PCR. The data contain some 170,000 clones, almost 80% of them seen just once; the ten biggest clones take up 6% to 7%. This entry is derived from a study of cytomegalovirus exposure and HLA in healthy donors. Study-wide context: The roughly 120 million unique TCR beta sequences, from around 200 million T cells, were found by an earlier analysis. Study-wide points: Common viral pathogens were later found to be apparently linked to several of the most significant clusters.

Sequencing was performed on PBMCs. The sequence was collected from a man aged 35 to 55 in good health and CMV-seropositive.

The CDR3 sequence is CATKTGHADTGELFF. The CDR3 DNA reads TGTGCCACCAAGACGGGTCATGCTGACACCGGGGAGCTGTTTTTT. This chain links TRBV6-1 with TRBJ2-2; D is uncertain. This CDR3 is 15 amino acids long. Per germline, CDR1 MNHNS and CDR2 SASEGT. Trimming took 10 bases from V and 3 from J, leaving 18 bases between them.